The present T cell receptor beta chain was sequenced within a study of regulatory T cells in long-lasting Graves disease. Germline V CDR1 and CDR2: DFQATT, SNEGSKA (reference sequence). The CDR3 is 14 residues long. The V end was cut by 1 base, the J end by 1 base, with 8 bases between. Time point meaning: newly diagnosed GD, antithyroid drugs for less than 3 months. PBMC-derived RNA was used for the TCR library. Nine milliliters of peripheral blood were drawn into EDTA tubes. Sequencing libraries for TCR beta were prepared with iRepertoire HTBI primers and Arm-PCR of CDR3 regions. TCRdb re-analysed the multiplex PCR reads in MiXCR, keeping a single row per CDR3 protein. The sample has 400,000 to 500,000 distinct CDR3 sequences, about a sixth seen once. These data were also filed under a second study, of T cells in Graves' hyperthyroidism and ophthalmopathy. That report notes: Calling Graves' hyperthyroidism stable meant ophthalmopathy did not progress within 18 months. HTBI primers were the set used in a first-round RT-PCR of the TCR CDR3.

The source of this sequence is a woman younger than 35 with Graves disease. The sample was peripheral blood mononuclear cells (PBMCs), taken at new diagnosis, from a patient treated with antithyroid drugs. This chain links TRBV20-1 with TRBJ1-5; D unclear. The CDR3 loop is CSARGSRSNQPQHF. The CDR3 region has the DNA TGCAGTGCTAGAGGTTCCCGGAGCAATCAGCCCCAGCATTTT.